This record covers a single T cell receptor beta chain. This sample was included in a study of control samples from healthy donors and cancer patients. Sequencing used immunoSEQ multiplex PCR; TCRdb keeps in-frame clones, though not all of them. This sample has 90,000 to 110,000 clones, with roughly 89% found just once. Germline loops: CDR1 MNHEY, CDR2 SMNVEV (reference sequence). The CDR3 has 15 amino acids. With 6 bases removed from V and 0 bases from J, the gap between germline ends came to 12 bases. Source material: blood. The clonotype was recovered from a woman between 50 and 59 years old in good health. The chain has TRBV27 and TRBJ2-1; maybe TRBD2 (5 bases). The CDR3 DNA sequence: TGTGCCAGCAGAATGCAGCGGAGCTCCTACAATGAGCAGTTCTTC. Translating it yields CASRMQRSSYNEQFF.